This entry describes one TCR beta chain. No antigen is known for it. No much larger clonotype is one base removed from it; base qualities were not supplied. V ends up 4 bases short and J 3 bases short, with an unmatched junction base count of 13. CDR1 SGHVS and CDR2 FNYEAQ were looked up in the germline V gene. The CDR3 numbers 17 residues from cysteine through phenylalanine. Only the CDR3 portion is preserved as DNA: 51 bases, with reading frame beginning at the first base. This sample was taken from a study of CD8 T cells in Susac syndrome (dated by TCRdb to the late 2010s). Looking at the study overall: Repertoire sequencing was used to test whether CD8+ T cell activation and differentiation in Susac syndrome was antigen driven. General study outcomes and caveats: The number of individuals in the TCR sequencing and HLA analysis was recognized as being relatively small.

RNA was extracted using the RNeasy kit, and about 0.45 to 1 ug of the RNA was reverse transcribed with random hexamers. The immunoSEQ multiplex PCR assay, covering 54 Vbeta and 13 Jbeta segments, was used to amplify TCR beta CDR3 regions. Bias from PCR amplification was corrected by using a synthetic template baseline for primer optimization and for computational correction. The study's own analysis went as follows. Only productive sequences were kept, with reads annotated to V, D and J genes according to IMGT and analyzed in immunoSEQ Analyzer. Clonality was calculated as one minus the Shannon entropy normalized by log2 of the number of productive unique sequences. For each patient and control, public and private clones were evaluated among the 100 most prevalent clones. A clone was defined as Susac-specific if it was absent from the healthy and MS cohorts, from 1052 published viral clones and from other ImmuneACCESS disease sequences. TCRdb's own reprocessing of the public reads used fastp at Q25 and MiXCR and kept productive beta chains. CDR3 protein sequences are deduplicated, and each keeps its most common genes and DNA. What appears here as the V and J calls and clone size reflects TCRdb's work, not the paper's. For this sample there are approximately 150,000 distinct CDR3 sequences; 93% appear just once. The leading ten clones occupy more than 0.11% of the sample.

Peripheral blood CD8+ and CD4+ T cells from healthy donors, Susac syndrome patients and multiple sclerosis patients were profiled by high-throughput TCR beta sequencing. Healthy donors were age- and sex-matched controls. Bulk CD8+ and CD4+ T cells were purified by magnetic negative isolation, whereas CD8+ TEMRA cells were enriched by FACS. Blood was collected in EDTA tubes and processed within 24 hours, with PBMCs isolated through density gradient centrifugation. PBMCs destined for TCR sequencing were cryopreserved in liquid nitrogen and later thawed in a 37 °C water bath. The sorted or isolated CD4+, CD8+ and CD8+ TEMRA cells had a purity of 90% or higher.

The chain employs TRBV7-6 and TRBJ2-5, with 8 bases matching TRBD1. The sequence was obtained from a human donor in good health. Sequencing used CD4+ T cells from PBMCs. The DNA is TGTGCCAGCAGCTGGTATCTTGACAGGGGTAGGAAAGAGACCCAGTACTTC. Translated, this is CASSWYLDRGRKETQYF.